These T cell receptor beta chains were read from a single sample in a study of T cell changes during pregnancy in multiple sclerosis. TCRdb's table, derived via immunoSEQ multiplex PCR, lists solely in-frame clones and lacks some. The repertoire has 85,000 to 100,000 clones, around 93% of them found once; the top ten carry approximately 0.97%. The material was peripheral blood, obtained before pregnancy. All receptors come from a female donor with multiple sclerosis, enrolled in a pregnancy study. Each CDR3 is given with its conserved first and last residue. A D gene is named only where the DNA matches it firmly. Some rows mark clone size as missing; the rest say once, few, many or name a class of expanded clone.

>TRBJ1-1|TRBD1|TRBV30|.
CAWNRDRGASEAFF
TGTGCCTGGAATAGGGACAGGGGAGCGTCTGAAGCTTTCTTT
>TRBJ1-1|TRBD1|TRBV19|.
CASSNDRARRTEAFF
TGTGCCAGTAGTAATGACAGGGCCCGACGGACTGAAGCTTTCTTT
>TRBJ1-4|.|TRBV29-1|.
CSVLEGPEKLFF
TGCAGCGTTTTGGAGGGACCTGAAAAACTGTTTTTT
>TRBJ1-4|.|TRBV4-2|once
CASSLTPVGDEKLFF
TGTGCCAGCAGCCTCACTCCCGTTGGTGATGAAAAACTGTTTTTT
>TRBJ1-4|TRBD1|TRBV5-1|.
CASSLEGQGASEKLFF
TGCGCCAGCAGCTTGGAGGGACAGGGGGCGTCTGAAAAACTGTTTTTT
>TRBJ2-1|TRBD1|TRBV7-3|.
CASSLMGTGLYEQFF
TGTGCCAGCAGCTTAATGGGGACAGGGTTGTATGAGCAGTTCTTC
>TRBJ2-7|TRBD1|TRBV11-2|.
CASSSRRTGAPFSYEQYF
TGTGCCAGCAGCTCTAGAAGAACAGGGGCCCCCTTCTCCTACGAGCAGTACTTC
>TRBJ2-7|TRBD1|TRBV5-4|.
CASSFGQGFYEQYF
TGTGCCAGCAGCTTTGGACAGGGTTTCTACGAGCAGTACTTC
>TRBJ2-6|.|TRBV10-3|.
CATLSPGGPGANVLTF
TGTGCCACCTTGAGTCCCGGAGGGCCTGGGGCCAACGTCCTGACTTTC
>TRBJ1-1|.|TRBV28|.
CASAINRDEAFF
TGTGCCAGCGCCATCAACAGGGATGAAGCTTTCTTT
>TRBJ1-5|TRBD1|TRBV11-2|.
CASSLGTGTGGNQPQHF
TGTGCCAGCAGCTTAGGAACCGGGACAGGGGGGAATCAGCCCCAGCATTTT
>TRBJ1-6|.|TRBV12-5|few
CASGLPRGGTNSPLHF
TGTGCTAGTGGTTTGCCCCGGGGTGGAACCAATTCACCCCTCCACTTT
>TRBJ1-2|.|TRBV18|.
CASSPQGAGANYGYTF
TGTGCCAGCTCACCTCAAGGGGCAGGTGCTAACTATGGCTACACCTTC
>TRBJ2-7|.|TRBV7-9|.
CASTTGGVSYEQYF
TGTGCCTCCACTACAGGCGGTGTCTCCTACGAGCAGTACTTC
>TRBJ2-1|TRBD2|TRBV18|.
CASSPSPGGYNEQFF
TGTGCCAGCTCACCCTCGCCGGGGGGCTACAATGAGCAGTTCTTC
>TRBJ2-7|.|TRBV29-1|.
CSVRQVEKNEQYF
TGCAGCGTCCGACAGGTGGAGAAAAACGAGCAGTACTTC
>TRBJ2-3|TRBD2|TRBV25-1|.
CASSPPRGGTDTQYF
TGTGCCAGCAGTCCACCCCGGGGGGGCACAGATACGCAGTATTTT
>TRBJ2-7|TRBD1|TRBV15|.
CATSRGPGQGYEQYF
TGTGCCACCAGCAGAGGCCCGGGACAGGGCTACGAGCAGTACTTC
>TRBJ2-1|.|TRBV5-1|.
CASSLGLPGNEQFF
TGCGCCAGCAGCTTAGGACTCCCTGGGAATGAGCAGTTCTTC
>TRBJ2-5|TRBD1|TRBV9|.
CASSVADRGWETQYF
TGTGCCAGCAGCGTGGCAGACAGGGGATGGGAGACCCAGTACTTC
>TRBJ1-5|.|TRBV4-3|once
CASSQQVNSNQPQHF
TGCGCCAGCAGCCAACAGGTTAATAGCAATCAGCCCCAGCATTTT
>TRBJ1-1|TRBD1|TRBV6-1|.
CASSVGRGPEAFF
TGTGCCAGCAGTGTGGGTAGGGGGCCTGAAGCTTTCTTT
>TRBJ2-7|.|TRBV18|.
CASSQSQTYEQYF
TGTGCCAGCTCACAATCACAGACCTACGAGCAGTACTTC
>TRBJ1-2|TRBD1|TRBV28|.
CASSFPATGAYGYTF
TGTGCCAGCAGTTTTCCGGCGACAGGGGCATATGGCTACACCTTC
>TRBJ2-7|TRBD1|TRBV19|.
CASSPFRDRYRDEQYF
TGTGCCAGTAGCCCTTTCCGGGACAGGTACCGCGACGAGCAGTACTTC
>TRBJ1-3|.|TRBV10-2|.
CASSEAGVSGNTIYF
TGCGCCAGCAGTGAGGCAGGGGTCTCTGGAAACACCATATATTTT
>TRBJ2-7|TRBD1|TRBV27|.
CASGGDRVPQYF
TGTGCCAGCGGGGGGGACAGGGTACCGCAGTACTTC
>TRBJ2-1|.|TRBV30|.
CAWTRTDSYNEQFF
TGTGCCTGGACCCGGACAGACTCCTACAATGAGCAGTTCTTC
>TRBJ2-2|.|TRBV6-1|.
CASSEARRVLSAGELFF
TGTGCCAGCAGTGAAGCTAGGAGGGTGTTGAGTGCCGGGGAGCTGTTTTTT
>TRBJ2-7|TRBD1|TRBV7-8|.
CASLRQGMPYEQYF
TGTGCCAGCCTTCGACAGGGAATGCCATACGAGCAGTACTTC
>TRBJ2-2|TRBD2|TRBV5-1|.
CASSLAGPNTGELFF
TGCGCCAGCAGCTTAGCGGGACCGAACACCGGGGAGCTGTTTTTT
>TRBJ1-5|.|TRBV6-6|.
CASSYGGKKGNQPQHF
TGTGCCAGCAGTTACGGCGGTAAAAAGGGCAATCAGCCCCAGCATTTT
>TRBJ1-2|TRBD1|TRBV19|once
CASRSWDREYGYTF
TGTGCCAGCCGATCCTGGGACAGAGAATATGGCTACACCTTC
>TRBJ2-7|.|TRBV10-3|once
CAISESPGVEQYF
TGTGCCATCAGTGAGTCTCCAGGGGTCGAGCAGTACTTC
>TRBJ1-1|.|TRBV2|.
CASSARVSQVNTEAFF
TGTGCCAGCAGTGCCCGTGTAAGTCAGGTGAACACTGAAGCTTTCTTT
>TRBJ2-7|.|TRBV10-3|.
CAISEKGTWTSYEQYF
TGTGCCATCTCAGAGAAAGGGACATGGACCTCCTACGAGCAGTACTTC
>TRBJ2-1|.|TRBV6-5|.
CASSYQGGRNEQFF
TGTGCCAGCAGCTACCAAGGGGGTAGGAATGAGCAGTTCTTC
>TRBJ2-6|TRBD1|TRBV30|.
CAWSRDRVPTGANVLTF
TGTGCCTGGAGTAGGGACAGGGTACCTACTGGGGCCAACGTCCTGACTTTC
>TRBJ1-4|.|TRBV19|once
CASSIGGGNGEKLFF
TGTGCCAGTAGTATCGGGGGGGGCAATGGTGAAAAACTGTTTTTT
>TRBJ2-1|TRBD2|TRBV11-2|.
CASSPRLAGRYNEQFF
TGTGCCAGCAGCCCTCGACTAGCGGGGCGATACAATGAGCAGTTCTTC
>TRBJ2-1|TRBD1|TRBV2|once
CASSGDRVINEQFF
TGTGCCAGCAGTGGGGACAGGGTGATCAATGAGCAGTTCTTC